The T cell receptor beta chain described here comes from a study of beta chain features in type 1 diabetes. This clone was seen more than once but under ten times. What it binds is unknown. Of the isolated RNA, all was reverse transcribed, and so the sequenced material was expressed TCRB transcripts. There were some 3.6 million reads on average in the naive, central memory and regulatory T cell samples. This table comes from immunoSEQ multiplex PCR, and its TCRdb copy is limited to in-frame clones, with some not included. The sample records roughly 240,000 clones, roughly a quarter being singletons. Study-wide results and caveats: VDJ junctions sequenced from type 1 diabetes patients showed fewer insertions and more deletions. Within each of all four CD4+ subsets, Type 1 diabetes patients had TCRB CDR3s that were moderately but significantly shorter. It was possible that PCR favored shorter templates, equally so in patients and controls.

Per donor, one heparinised blood draw averaged roughly 110 mL. The source of this sequence is a woman in her 30s with type 1 diabetes. The sample comprised naive CD4+ T cells from blood.

CDR3 DNA: TGCAGCGTTGTTTTGACAGCTAACACTGAAGCTTTCTTT. This encodes CSVVLTANTEAFF. The V and J genes are TRBV29-1 and TRBJ1-1; perhaps TRBD1 as D (5 bases). V gave up 4 bases and J gave up 2 bases, with 11 bases separating them. This CDR3 region has 13 residues. Per germline, CDR1 SQVTM and CDR2 ANQGSEA.